This T cell receptor (beta chain) appears in the sequencing data of a study of T cells in Graves' hyperthyroidism and ophthalmopathy. General study points: Ophthalmopathy cases were set apart from stable hyperthyroidism by a 13 V-J model. The model anticipated ophthalmopathy a median about 7 months pre-onset.

V was trimmed by 2 bases and J by 1 base, leaving 14 bases between them. The germline CDR1 and CDR2 sequences are SGHVS and FQNEAQ. CDR3 size: 16 residues. In this sample, this clonotype turned up a few times. The antigen remains unidentified. Patients showing uncontrolled infection, other autoimmune disease, pregnancy or lactation were ineligible. Diagnoses were established using clinical symptoms, serum thyroxine and TRAb, thyroid ultrasound and orbital computed tomography. It was RNA transcripts that yielded the amplified TCR beta CDR3 regions. First-round RT-PCR with HTBI primers amplified the TCR CDR3 region. One entry per CDR3 protein results from TCRdb running MiXCR on the multiplex PCR reads. The table records 500,000 to 800,000 distinct CDR3 sequences, less than 45% of them present only once.

Sequencing used peripheral blood or thyroid tissue (not recorded which). The receptor was isolated from an adult man with Graves' disease, either hyperthyroidism or ophthalmopathy (not recorded which). The rearrangement links TRBV7-8 to TRBJ1-1; maybe TRBD1 (6 bases). The CDR3 DNA reads as TGTGCCAGCAGCTTAATTGCCAGGGGTCAGAACACTGAAGCTTTCTTT. This codes for CASSLIARGQNTEAFF.